The 32 T cell receptor beta chains presented below share a single source sample, sequenced in a study of T cells of healthy individuals. TCRdb recomputed calls from the 5' RACE reads with MiXCR, one row per CDR3 protein. The sample has more than 85,000 distinct CDR3 sequences, about 16% seen once. Receptors originate from a human donor in good health.

The sample holds many counts of this clonotype. The chain links TRBV3-1 to TRBJ2-1; 8 nucleotides match TRBD2. CDR1 LGHDT and CDR2 YNNKEL come from the germline V gene (reference sequence). This CDR3 is built from 15 residues. Unmatched junction bases numbered 4, after V lost 3 bases and J lost 3 bases. CDR3 sequence: CASSHLAGLYNEQFF. CDR3 DNA sequence: TGTGCCAGCAGCCATTTAGCGGGACTCTACAATGAGCAGTTCTTC.

CDR3 protein: CASSFPGREKSYTF. In nucleotides, the CDR3 is TGTGCCAGCAGTTTTCCGGGCAGGGAGAAGTCCTACACCTTC. V is TRBV12-3 or TRBV12-4 and J is TRBJ1-2, with D possibly TRBD1 on 5 matching bases. The germline V and J ends were trimmed by 3 bases and 10 bases, with 18 bases remaining between them. This CDR3 comprises 14 residues.

This clonotype was observed at least ten times. The V call is TRBV5-6, the J call TRBJ2-1; 8 positions match TRBD1. Germline-derived CDR1 and CDR2 are SGHDT and YYEEEE. CDR3 size: 16 residues. Trimming cost V 3 bases and J 8 bases; bases outside gene matches: 13. The CDR3 here is CASSYYHRGNLDEQFF. The CDR3 DNA sequence: TGTGCCAGCAGCTACTACCACAGGGGGAATTTGGATGAGCAGTTCTTC.

Comment on this clonotype: This could be a read error, since a much larger clone is one nucleotide away. The chain couples TRBV7-2 to TRBJ1-4, with 7 bases identical to TRBD1. The CDR3 consists of 15 residues. Germline assignment: CDR1 SGHTA and CDR2 FQGNSA. V lost 7 bases to trimming and J lost 8 bases; unmatched junction nucleotides: 13. As DNA, the CDR3 is TGTGCCAGCACCGATAATACAGGGGCCGGAGAAAAACTGTTTTTT. It encodes CASTDNTGAGEKLFF.

This clonotype was detected a few times. V gene TRBV6-6 combines with J gene TRBJ2-5; 10 bases match TRBD1. CDR1 and CDR2 from the germline V gene are MNHNY and SVGAGI (reference sequence). The CDR3 is 15 amino acids. Trimming at V came to 4 bases and at J to 5 bases, leaving 7 bases not matched to a gene. The CDR3 here is CASSWGTGEVETQYF. CDR3 nucleotides: TGTGCCAGCAGTTGGGGGACAGGGGAAGTGGAGACCCAGTACTTC.

The chain is built from TRBV11-3 and TRBJ2-5, with D hard to call. Germline CDR1 and CDR2: SGHNT and YENEEA. Trimming removed 6 bases at V and 2 bases at J, with 10 bases between. CDR3 length equals 13 residues. The chain's CDR3 is CASSPQRQETQYF. CDR3 in DNA: TGTGCCAGCAGTCCCCAGAGACAAGAGACCCAGTACTTC.

V usage is TRBV7-9 and J usage is TRBJ1-1, with D possibly being TRBD1 (6 bases). CDR1 is SEHNR, CDR2 FQNEAQ, per germline (reference sequence). With 5 bases removed from V and 10 bases from J, the gap between germline ends came to 14 bases. CDR3 length: 12 amino acids. CDR3 nucleotides: TGTGCCAGCAGCCAAGGGGGGGCTCGAGCTTTCTTT. Its translation is CASSQGGARAFF. Based on the CDR3 plus reference TRBV7-9 and TRBJ1-1, the full variable domain is DTGVSQNPRHKITKRGQNVTFRCDPISEHNRLYWYRQTLGQGPEFLTYFQNEAQLEKSRLLSDRFSAERPKGSFSTLEIQRTEQGDSAMYLCASSQGGARAFFGQGTRLTVV.

J is TRBJ1-2 and V is TRBV18, with 10 positions matching TRBD1. Trimming removed 2 bases from V and 6 bases from J; junction bases left unmatched: 0. Germline V gene data show CDR1 as KGHSH and CDR2 as LQKENI. The CDR3 covers 13 residues. The CDR3 DNA reads as TGTGCCAGCTCACCAGGACAGGGGGATGGCTACACCTTC. It codes for CASSPGQGDGYTF. The full variable domain, rest sourced from reference TRBV18 and TRBJ1-2, is NAGVMQNPRHLVRRRGQEARLRCSPMKGHSHVYWYRQLPEEGLKFMVYLQKENIIDESGMPKERFSAEFPKEGPSILRIQQVVRGDSAAYFCASSPGQGDGYTFGSGTRLTVV.

This clonotype was counted ten times or more. The chain couples TRBV24-1 to TRBJ1-5, with D unresolved. Per germline, CDR1 KGHDR and CDR2 SFDVKD. V was cut by 2 bases and J by 5 bases, with 12 bases left in between. The length of the CDR3 is 15 residues. The DNA for the CDR3 is TGTGCCACCAGTGATTCAAGGACCGTCGATCAGCCCCAGCATTTT. Amino acid sequence: CATSDSRTVDQPQHF.

The rearrangement links TRBV29-1 to TRBJ2-5, with D possibly matching TRBD2 (5 bases). V lost 5 bases to trimming and J lost 0 bases, with 13 bases between them. The CDR3 has 14 amino acids. Looked up from germline, CDR1 is SQVTM and CDR2 is ANQGSEA. In DNA form, the CDR3 reads TGCAGCGTTTCTAGCATAACGTACCAAGAGACCCAGTACTTC. Its protein is CSVSSITYQETQYF.

Ten or more counts support this clonotype. J is TRBJ1-4 and V is TRBV2; D call uncertain. V gave up 4 bases and J gave up 3 bases, with 12 bases separating them. Germline V gives CDR1 SNHLY, CDR2 FYNNEI. This CDR3 comprises 15 residues. The CDR3 bases are TGTGCCAGCAGTGCGGATCGGAGACCTAATGAAAAACTGTTTTTT. Protein: CASSADRRPNEKLFF.

The rearrangement links TRBV5-6 to TRBJ2-5; D unclear. CDR1 and CDR2 (germline): SGHDT, YYEEEE. There are 14 residues in the CDR3. Trimming shortened V by 0 bases and J by 5 bases, and 11 bases separated the two germline ends. CDR3 sequence: CASSLVVNSETQYF. The CDR3 DNA sequence: TGTGCCAGCAGCTTGGTAGTCAACTCGGAGACCCAGTACTTC.

This clonotype was recorded only once. The CDR3 loop reads CASDTSGRSSYNEQFF. The CDR3 DNA reads as TGTGCCAGCGATACTAGCGGGAGGAGTTCCTACAATGAGCAGTTCTTC. The rearrangement links TRBV12-3 or TRBV12-4 to TRBJ2-1; 12 bases align to TRBD2. The CDR3 extends over 16 amino acids. Germline trimming cut 8 bases from V and 1 base from J; bases unmatched to any gene: 6.

This clonotype was recorded at least ten times. The chain couples TRBV2 to TRBJ1-5, with unresolved D. The germline V gene encodes CDR1 SNHLY and CDR2 FYNNEI. The CDR3 spans 14 residues. The ends were cut back, 1 base at V and 9 bases at J, with 13 bases in the middle. Here the CDR3 reads CASSEDGSLPPQHF. As DNA, the CDR3 is TGTGCCAGCAGTGAAGATGGCAGTCTCCCGCCCCAGCATTTT.

The rearrangement joins TRBV27 to TRBJ2-7; D perhaps matches TRBD1 (5 bases). The CDR3 extends over 13 amino acids. V was clipped by 4 bases and J by 1 base, with 8 bases between them. Per the germline V gene, CDR1 is MNHEY and CDR2 is SMNVEV (reference sequence). CDR3 sequence reads: CASSSDKSYEQYF. The CDR3 region has the DNA TGTGCCAGCAGTTCGGACAAATCCTACGAGCAGTACTTC.

This clonotype was counted at least ten times. The chain couples TRBV5-5 to TRBJ2-7, with TRBD2 as a possible D gene (5 bases). The CDR3 runs 14 residues. From germline, CDR1 is SGHKS and CDR2 YYEKEE (reference sequence). Trimming removed 1 base at V and 4 bases at J, with 12 bases between. CDR3 loop: CASSLREVPYEQYF. Written as DNA, the CDR3 is TGTGCCAGCAGCTTGCGGGAAGTCCCTTACGAGCAGTACTTC.

This chain connects TRBV7-8 to TRBJ2-3; 14 bases line up with TRBD2. This CDR3 is 17 amino acids long. The V gene end was trimmed by 2 bases and the J gene end by 6 bases; junction bases not matched to a gene: 7. Germline V gene lookup returns CDR1 SGHVS and CDR2 FQNEAQ. CDR3 sequence reads: CASSLPRLAGGQDTQYF. Here the CDR3 DNA reads TGTGCCAGCAGCTTACCTAGACTAGCGGGGGGGCAGGATACGCAGTATTTT.

This clonotype was detected ten times or more. This chain links TRBV4-1 with TRBJ1-1; the match to TRBD1 covers 7 bases. Trimming took 4 bases from V and 5 from J; bases not matched to a gene: 7. The CDR3 runs 14 residues. Per the germline V gene, CDR1 is MGHRA and CDR2 is YSYEKL. This CDR3 reads CASSPRQGRTEAFF. The CDR3 DNA reads as TGCGCCAGCAGCCCAAGACAGGGTAGGACTGAAGCTTTCTTT.

This clonotype was seen only a few times. The rearrangement links TRBV20-1 to TRBJ2-1; D unclear. The CDR3 runs 15 residues. Germline loops: CDR1 DFQATT, CDR2 SNEGSKA (reference sequence). The CDR3 spells CSAHHLPGQDNEQFF. CDR3 coding DNA: TGCAGCGCTCATCACCTTCCGGGCCAAGACAATGAGCAGTTCTTC.

The V call is TRBV11-2, the J call TRBJ2-5; a possible D gene is TRBD1 (6 bases). CDR3 length: 14 residues. Looked up from germline, CDR1 is SGHAT and CDR2 is FQNNGV. V lost 6 bases to trimming and J lost 5 bases, with 16 bases between them. The CDR3 reads CASRPNRDGETQYF. In nucleotides, the CDR3 is TGTGCCAGCAGACCTAACAGGGACGGGGAGACCCAGTACTTC.

This clonotype was detected a few times. The rearrangement joins TRBV6-4 to TRBJ2-2, with 7 bases that match TRBD2. This CDR3 has 16 residues. V shed 0 bases and J 6 bases; nucleotides not matched to a gene: 7. CDR1 and CDR2 from the germline V gene are MRHNA and SNTAGT. CDR3 protein: CASSDSGTKHPGELFF. The CDR3 DNA is TGTGCCAGCAGTGACTCGGGGACTAAGCACCCCGGGGAGCTGTTTTTT.

The CDR3 loop is CASSFTSKRSTGELFF. The CDR3 DNA is TGTGCCAGCAGCTTCACTAGCAAGAGGTCCACCGGGGAGCTGTTTTTT. The chain links TRBV7-8 to TRBJ2-2; TRBD2 is a possible D gene (6 bases). The ends were cut back, 3 bases at V and 4 bases at J, with 15 bases in the middle. The CDR3 extends over 16 amino acids. Germline assignment: CDR1 SGHVS and CDR2 FQNEAQ. Full variable domain (rest looked up from reference TRBV7-8 and TRBJ2-2): GAGVSQSPRYKVAKRGQDVALRCDPISGHVSLFWYQQALGQGPEFLTYFQNEAQLDKSGLPSDRFFAERPEGSVSTLKIQRTQQEDSAVYLCASSFTSKRSTGELFFGEGSRLTVL.

The chain couples TRBV7-2 to TRBJ2-7; 12 nucleotides agree with TRBD2. The germline V gene has CDR1 SGHTA and CDR2 FQGNSA. J was trimmed by 6 bases and V by 5 bases; bases with no gene match: 8. The CDR3 is made up of 15 amino acids. Here the CDR3 reads CASSTSSGRAGEQYF. Written as DNA, the CDR3 is TGTGCCAGCAGCACATCTAGCGGGAGGGCTGGCGAGCAGTACTTC.

This clonotype was observed a handful of times. The rearrangement links TRBV28 to TRBJ1-6; 7 bases match TRBD1. Germline CDR1 reads MDHEN; CDR2 reads SYDVKM. Trimming cost V 10 bases and J 9 bases; bases outside gene matches: 6. CDR3 length equals 12 residues. CDR3: CATQGIGSPLHF. In DNA form, the CDR3 reads TGTGCCACACAGGGGATAGGTTCACCCCTCCACTTT.

This clonotype has a count of ten or more. V usage is TRBV15 and J usage is TRBJ1-5, with D perhaps TRBD1 (6 bases). The CDR3 is made up of 15 amino acids. Germline CDR1 LNHNV, CDR2 YYDKDF (reference sequence). Deletions cut 0 bases from V and 9 bases from J, with 15 bases between. In DNA, the CDR3 is TGTGCCACCAGCAGAGACAGGGGCGCCCGGTGGCCCCAGCATTTT. It is translated as CATSRDRGARWPQHF.

The sample holds a few counts of this clonotype. The chain combines TRBV20-1 with TRBJ2-7; 9 bases are a match to TRBD2. The V gene end was trimmed by 3 bases and the J gene end by 1 base; junction bases not matched to a gene: 7. CDR3 length equals 15 residues. Germline values: CDR1 DFQATT, CDR2 SNEGSKA (reference sequence). CDR3 protein: CSASPPLAGSYEQYF. CDR3 bases: TGCAGTGCTAGCCCCCCCCTAGCGGGGTCCTACGAGCAGTACTTC.

In this sample, this clonotype turned up a few times. The chain combines TRBV28 with TRBJ2-4; the D is unclear. This CDR3 contains 15 residues. The V gene lost 4 bases and the J gene lost 3 bases, with 13 bases spanning the gap. The germline V gene encodes CDR1 MDHEN and CDR2 SYDVKM. The CDR3 DNA reads as TGTGCCAGCAGTTGGGCCCTCCTGGGCAAAAACATTCAGTACTTC. Amino acid sequence: CASSWALLGKNIQYF.

There are a few counts of this clonotype. V usage is TRBV4-3 and J usage is TRBJ2-7; D tentatively fits TRBD1 or TRBD2 (6 bases each). The CDR3 extends over 17 amino acids. The V and J ends lost 0 bases and 5 bases respectively, with 20 bases between them. The germline V gene has CDR1 LGHNA and CDR2 YSLEER. The CDR3 protein is CASSQEVIGGRGDEQYF. The CDR3 coding sequence is TGCGCCAGCAGCCAAGAGGTGATCGGGGGCCGGGGCGACGAGCAGTACTTC.

This clonotype was observed a handful of times. The chain carries TRBV6-2 or TRBV6-3 and TRBJ2-1; TRBD1 aligns across 10 bases. Germline V lookup: CDR1 MNHEY, CDR2 SVGEGT. The CDR3 spans 16 residues. The trim removed 6 bases at V and 0 bases at J, leaving 5 bases unmatched. The chain's CDR3 is CASRKGQGSSYNEQFF. The CDR3 DNA reads TGTGCCAGCAGAAAGGGACAGGGGAGCTCCTACAATGAGCAGTTCTTC.

This clonotype was found once. CDR3 bases: TGCGCCAGCAGCTCCGACGTCCAGGGGACACAGTTCTTC. Translated: CASSSDVQGTQFF. This chain connects TRBV5-1 to TRBJ2-1, with a weak D call TRBD1 (6 bases). Germline CDR1 and CDR2: SGHRS and YFSETQ. The CDR3 consists of 13 residues. V shed 3 bases and J shed 13 bases, with 17 bases lying between them.

This CDR3 reads CASSPDRAGEDQPQHF. CDR3 in DNA: TGTGCCAGCTCACCAGACCGGGCAGGGGAGGATCAGCCCCAGCATTTT. The chain combines TRBV18 with TRBJ1-5; tentative D call: TRBD1 (6 bases). This CDR3 is built from 16 residues. Germline V lookup: CDR1 KGHSH, CDR2 LQKENI. V lost 2 bases and J lost 5, with 16 bases in between. The full variable domain, in which reference TRBV18 and TRBJ1-5 provide the parts outside the CDR3, is NAGVMQNPRHLVRRRGQEARLRCSPMKGHSHVYWYRQLPEEGLKFMVYLQKENIIDESGMPKERFSAEFPKEGPSILRIQQVVRGDSAAYFCASSPDRAGEDQPQHFGDGTRLSIL.

This clonotype was seen ten or more times. This chain links TRBV28 with TRBJ2-7, with a tentative D call TRBD2 (6 bases). The CDR3 is 15 residues long. CDR1 and CDR2 from the germline V gene are MDHEN and SYDVKM. The ends were cut back, 0 bases at V and 4 bases at J, with 13 bases in the middle. As DNA, the CDR3 is TGTGCCAGCAGTTTATGGGAGGGCAGGGCGTACGAGCAGTACTTC. It translates to CASSLWEGRAYEQYF. The variable domain in full, completed from reference TRBV28 and TRBJ2-7, reads DVKVTQSSRYLVKRTGEKVFLECVQDMDHENMFWYRQDPGLGLRLIYFSYDVKMKEKGDIPEGYSVSREKKERFSLILESASTNQTSMYLCASSLWEGRAYEQYFGPGTRLTVT.